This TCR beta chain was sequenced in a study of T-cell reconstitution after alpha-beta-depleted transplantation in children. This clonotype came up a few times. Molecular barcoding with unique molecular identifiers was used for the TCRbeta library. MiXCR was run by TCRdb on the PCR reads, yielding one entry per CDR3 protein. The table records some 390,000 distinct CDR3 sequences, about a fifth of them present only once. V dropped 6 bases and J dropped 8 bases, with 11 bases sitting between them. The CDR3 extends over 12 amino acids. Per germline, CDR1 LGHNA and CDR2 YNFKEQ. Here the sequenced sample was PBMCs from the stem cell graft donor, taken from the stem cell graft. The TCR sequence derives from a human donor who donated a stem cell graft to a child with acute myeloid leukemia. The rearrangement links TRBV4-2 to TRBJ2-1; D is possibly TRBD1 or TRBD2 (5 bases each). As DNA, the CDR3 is TGTGCCAGCAGTTCGGGGCGGGATGAGCAGTTCTTC. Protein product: CASSSGRDEQFF.